This T cell receptor beta chain was captured in a study of blood T cells in healthy people across ages. Study results and caveats: A conclusive naive versus antigen-experienced comparison was prevented by the unsorted PBMCs. Per million T cells, TCR beta diversity dropped roughly linearly as age increased.

The use of a sample-barcoded 5' primer and a J-beta primer mix characterized a second PCR of roughly 7 to 11 cycles. A single record per CDR3 protein comes from TCRdb applying MiXCR to the 5' RACE reads. Of fewer than 950,000 distinct CDR3 sequences in the sample, 35% to 40% were seen once. As for this clonotype: Antigen: not known.

V lost 0 bases to trimming and J lost 6 bases, with 11 bases between them. This CDR3 has 15 residues. CDR1 is PRHDT, CDR2 FYEKMQ, per germline (reference sequence). The study recruited healthy Caucasian donors from Russia who were aged roughly 6 to 90. The TCR was taken from a man in his late teens or twenties in good health. Input material: blood. The chain recombines TRBV13 with TRBJ1-4; D not resolved. The CDR3 loop reads CASSLGEVGDEKLFF. The CDR3, as DNA: TGTGCCAGCAGCTTAGGCGAGGTCGGAGATGAAAAACTGTTTTTT.